These T cell receptor beta chains were read from a single sample in a study of T cells in Graves' hyperthyroidism and ophthalmopathy. In TCRdb, the multiplex PCR reads were re-called with MiXCR into one record per CDR3 protein. The data contain roughly 380,000 distinct CDR3 sequences, 12% to 15% of them seen just once; the ten biggest clones take up 5% to 6%. Sequenced input: blood. These receptor sequences come from a woman aged 18-29 years with Graves' hyperthyroidism. Each CDR3 is given with its conserved first and last residue. The D gene is left open where the match is weak. A row's size may be missing; if present it is once, few, many or a size class.

d_gene	abundance	v_gene	j_gene	CDR3nt	CDR3aa
TRBD1	.	TRBV24-1	TRBJ2-7	TGTGCCACCAGTGATTTACGGGGGACAGGCTACGAGCAGTACTTC	CATSDLRGTGYEQYF
TRBD2	many	TRBV20-1	TRBJ2-3	TGCAGTGCTAGTGCTAGCGGGAGGCAGGATACGCAGTATTTT	CSASASGRQDTQYF
TRBD1	.	TRBV11-2	TRBJ2-1	TGTGCCAGCAGCTTAGAGTCAGGGGGCAGGGTCAATGAGCAGTTCTTC	CASSLESGGRVNEQFF
.	few	TRBV30	TRBJ1-6	TGTGCCTGGAGTCTAGGGGCCCTTCAGTATTCACCCCTCCACTTT	CAWSLGALQYSPLHF
.	many	TRBV7-3	TRBJ2-1	TGTGCCAGCAGCGTTAGCGGCTCCTACAATGAGCAGTTCTTC	CASSVSGSYNEQFF
.	.	TRBV7-9	TRBJ1-6	TGTGCCAGCAGCGGCGCTCCCGGGCCGTATAATTCACCCCTCCACTTT	CASSGAPGPYNSPLHF
.	many	TRBV20-1	TRBJ2-1	TGCAGTGCTAGCAAAGACCTATACAATGAGCAGTTCTTC	CSASKDLYNEQFF
TRBD2	.	TRBV5-1	TRBJ2-3	TGCGCCAGCAGCTCGTGGGGACTAGCGGGTAGCACAGATACGCAGTATTTT	CASSSWGLAGSTDTQYF
TRBD2	many	TRBV7-9	TRBJ2-7	TGTGCCAGCAGCTCCGGGACTAGCGGGATAGGAGAGCAGTACTTC	CASSSGTSGIGEQYF
TRBD2	.	TRBV24-1	TRBJ2-5	TGTGCCACCAGTGATGTGACTAGCGGGAGACAAGAGACCCAGTACTTC	CATSDVTSGRQETQYF
.	.	TRBV27	TRBJ1-1	TGTGCCAGCAGTCCCCGTTGGACAGCGAACACTGAAGCTTTCTTT	CASSPRWTANTEAFF
TRBD1	few	TRBV11-2	TRBJ2-7	TGTGCCAGCAGCTTATTTACAGGGGGCAGCTACGAGCAGTACTTC	CASSLFTGGSYEQYF
.	.	TRBV4-1	TRBJ2-7	TGCGCCAGCAGCCAAGATTCGGGTTCGACGGCGAACCCCTACGAGCAGTACTTC	CASSQDSGSTANPYEQYF
.	many	TRBV6-2/TRBV6-3	TRBJ1-5	TGTGCCAGCAGTTACAACAGGCTGCTCCTCAATCAGCCCCAGCATTTT	CASSYNRLLLNQPQHF
TRBD1	.	TRBV4-3	TRBJ2-5	TGCGCCAGCAGCCAAGACCGGACAGGGGTAGAGACCCAGTACTTC	CASSQDRTGVETQYF
TRBD1	many	TRBV29-1	TRBJ1-5	TGCAGCGTAGCGGACAGGGGAAATCAGCCCCAGCATTTT	CSVADRGNQPQHF
.	many	TRBV2	TRBJ1-1	TGTGCCAGCAGTGTCGGGGCTACGGGTACCGCTGAAGCTTTCTTT	CASSVGATGTAEAFF
TRBD1	few	TRBV19	TRBJ1-2	TGTGCCAGTAGAAGACAGGGCTATGGCTACACCTTC	CASRRQGYGYTF
TRBD1	.	TRBV10-3	TRBJ1-2	TGTGCCATCAGCGGGGGCAGGGGGCTAAATGGCTACACCTTC	CAISGGRGLNGYTF
.	many	TRBV28	TRBJ1-1	TGTGCCAGCAGCCCAAAATCAGATACTGAAGCTTTCTTT	CASSPKSDTEAFF
.	many	TRBV18	TRBJ2-7	TGTGCCAGCTCACCACCCTACGAGCAGTACTTC	CASSPPYEQYF
.	many	TRBV2	TRBJ1-5	TGTGCCAGCAACCTGGGGGGGGTTAGCCAGCCCCAGCATTTT	CASNLGGVSQPQHF
.	few	TRBV29-1	TRBJ1-4	TGCAGCGTTGAAGTAGGGGGATTGTATGATGAAAAACTGTTTTTT	CSVEVGGLYDEKLFF
.	many	TRBV30	TRBJ1-1	TGTGCCTATATCACGGACATATCGAACACTGAAGCTTTCTTT	CAYITDISNTEAFF
TRBD2	.	TRBV7-2	TRBJ2-7	TGTGCCGGCAGCTTAGGCGGGAGCCCCGAGCAGTACTTC	CAGSLGGSPEQYF
.	few	TRBV29-1	TRBJ1-2	TGCAGCGTTGAGGGGTATGGCTACACCTTC	CSVEGYGYTF
.	.	TRBV9	TRBJ1-5	TGTGCCAGCAGCGTAGAAGGGGAGGGCAATCAGCCCCAGCATTTT	CASSVEGEGNQPQHF
.	many	TRBV9	TRBJ2-7	TGTGCCAGCAGCGTAGAATCAGGACGCGAGCAGTACTTC	CASSVESGREQYF
.	many	TRBV11-2	TRBJ1-1	TGTGCCAGCAGCTTAGGACAGCAGATGAACACTGAAGCTTTCTTT	CASSLGQQMNTEAFF
.	many	TRBV28	TRBJ2-7	TGTGCCAGCAGTTTCTTCTCGGGGCTAGGCGGCGAGCAGTACTTC	CASSFFSGLGGEQYF
.	many	TRBV6-1	TRBJ1-2	TGTGCCAGCAGTTATACCCAGGGGTTGGGTCGTGGCTACACCTTC	CASSYTQGLGRGYTF
.	.	TRBV7-3	TRBJ2-6	TGTGCCAGCAGAAAAGGCTCTGGGGCCAACGTCCTGACTTTC	CASRKGSGANVLTF
TRBD1	many	TRBV7-3	TRBJ1-1	TGTGCCAGCAGCCCCGGGGGGGACAGAAACACTGAAGCTTTCTTT	CASSPGGDRNTEAFF
.	.	TRBV7-9	TRBJ2-2	TGTGCCAGCCTCAGGGAAACCGGGGAGCTGTTTTTT	CASLRETGELFF
TRBD2	many	TRBV27	TRBJ2-1	TGTGCCAGCAACCTACTGGGACTAGCGGGTCTCACGAGGAATGAGCAGTTCTTC	CASNLLGLAGLTRNEQFF
.	many	TRBV9	TRBJ1-3	TGTGCCAGCAGCGTAAGCCCCTCTGGAAACACCATATATTTT	CASSVSPSGNTIYF
TRBD2	many	TRBV20-1	TRBJ2-5	TGCAGTGCTGACCTAGCGGGAGAGGGAGAGACCCAGTACTTC	CSADLAGEGETQYF
TRBD1	.	TRBV25-1	TRBJ1-2	TGTGCCAGCAGTGAAAGTCGACAGGGGATCTATGGCTACACCTTC	CASSESRQGIYGYTF
.	.	TRBV6-2/TRBV6-3	TRBJ1-1	TGTGCCAGCAGTTTGGGCAGCCGTGAAGCTTTCTTT	CASSLGSREAFF
.	many	TRBV12-3/TRBV12-4	TRBJ2-7	TGTGCCAGCAGTTTAACCCACGAGCAGTACTTC	CASSLTHEQYF
TRBD1	many	TRBV20-1	TRBJ1-4	TGCAGTGCTAGAAGGGACAGGGAGGAGGAAGGGGAAAAACTGTTTTTT	CSARRDREEEGEKLFF
TRBD1	.	TRBV18	TRBJ1-5	TGTGCCAGCTCACTTGGACAGGGTACCGCTCAGCCCCAGCATTTT	CASSLGQGTAQPQHF
TRBD2	few	TRBV9	TRBJ2-3	TGTGCCAGCATCACCTCCCCTCGGGGGAGGGCCGCGGCGCAGTATTTT	CASITSPRGRAAAQYF
TRBD1	many	TRBV6-1	TRBJ2-3	TGTGCCAGCAGTGTGCAGGGGGCGCCCGCAGATACGCAGTATTTT	CASSVQGAPADTQYF
.	many	TRBV11-2	TRBJ1-1	TGTGCCAGCGGCTCCGGAGTCCGGAAAAGGTCTGAAGCTTTCTTT	CASGSGVRKRSEAFF
.	.	TRBV4-1	TRBJ2-5	TGCGCCAGCAGCCAAGATACTAAGGAGCGAGAGACCCAGTACTTC	CASSQDTKERETQYF
.	many	TRBV6-2/TRBV6-3	TRBJ1-1	TGTGCCAGCAGGACCCATGGTGAAGCTTTCTTT	CASRTHGEAFF
TRBD1	few	TRBV7-9	TRBJ1-3	TGTGCCAGCAGTATGGCAGGGGGCAGTGGAAACACCATATATTTT	CASSMAGGSGNTIYF
TRBD1	.	TRBV6-1	TRBJ2-5	TGTGCCAGCAGACCGGGACAGGGGAAAGAGACCCAGTACTTC	CASRPGQGKETQYF
.	few	TRBV6-2/TRBV6-3	TRBJ2-5	TGTGCCAGCAGTTTCGGAGGACCAATGTACTTC	CASSFGGPMYF
.	few	TRBV6-1	TRBJ1-5	TGTGCCAGCAGTGAAGTAGTACAGCCCCAGCATTTT	CASSEVVQPQHF
.	.	TRBV5-6	TRBJ2-7	TGTGCCAGCAGTTATCGGGGGCGATCCTACGAGCAGTACTTC	CASSYRGRSYEQYF
.	few	TRBV9	TRBJ1-1	TGTGCCAGCAGCCCTACCGGACGGCCTAACACTGAAGCTTTCTTT	CASSPTGRPNTEAFF
.	.	TRBV20-1	TRBJ2-7	TGCAGCCTCGGACCCTACGAGCAGTACTTC	CSLGPYEQYF
TRBD2	many	TRBV29-1	TRBJ2-1	TGCAGCGTCGCCGGGACTAGCGGGAGGGCTTATGAGCAGTTCTTC	CSVAGTSGRAYEQFF